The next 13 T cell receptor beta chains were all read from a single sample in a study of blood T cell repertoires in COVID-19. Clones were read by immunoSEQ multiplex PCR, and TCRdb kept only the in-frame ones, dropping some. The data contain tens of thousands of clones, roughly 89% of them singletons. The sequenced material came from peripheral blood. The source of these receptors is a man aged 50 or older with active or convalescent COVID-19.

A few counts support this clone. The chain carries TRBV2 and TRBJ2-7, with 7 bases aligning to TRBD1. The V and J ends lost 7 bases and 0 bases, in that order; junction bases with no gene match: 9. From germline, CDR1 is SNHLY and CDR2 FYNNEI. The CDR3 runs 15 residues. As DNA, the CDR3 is TGTGCCAGCAATTCCGGGACAGAGATCTCCTACGAGCAGTACTTC. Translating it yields CASNSGTEISYEQYF.

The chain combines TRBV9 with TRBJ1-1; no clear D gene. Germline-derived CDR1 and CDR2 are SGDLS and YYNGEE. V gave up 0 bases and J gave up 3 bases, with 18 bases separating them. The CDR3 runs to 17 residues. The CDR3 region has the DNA TGTGCCAGCAGCGTAGGCAATGCGGGGAAGAAGGACACTGAAGCTTTCTTT. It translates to CASSVGNAGKKDTEAFF.

CDR3 loop: CASSPVRGAGSFF. The CDR3 DNA is TGTGCCAGCAGCCCCGTACGGGGGGCCGGGTCGTTCTTC. This sequence joins TRBV7-8 and TRBJ2-1, with D possibly TRBD2 on 7 matching bases. The CDR3 runs to 13 residues. The germline V gene has CDR1 SGHVS and CDR2 FQNEAQ. V lost 5 bases to trimming and J lost 15 bases, with 20 bases between them. The full variable domain, in which reference TRBV7-8 and TRBJ2-1 provide the parts outside the CDR3, is GAGVSQSPRYKVAKRGQDVALRCDPISGHVSLFWYQQALGQGPEFLTYFQNEAQLDKSGLPSDRFFAERPEGSVSTLKIQRTQQEDSAVYLCASSPVRGAGSFFGPGTRLTVL.

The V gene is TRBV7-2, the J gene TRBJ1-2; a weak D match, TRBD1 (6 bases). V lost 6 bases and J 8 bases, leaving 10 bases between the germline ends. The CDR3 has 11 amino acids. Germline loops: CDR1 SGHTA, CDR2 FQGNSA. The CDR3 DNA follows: TGTGCCAGCAGACGGACAGACGGCTACACCTTC. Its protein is CASRRTDGYTF. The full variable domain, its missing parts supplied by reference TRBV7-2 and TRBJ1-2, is GAGVSQSPSNKVTEKGKDVELRCDPISGHTALYWYRQSLGQGLEFLIYFQGNSAPDKSGLPSDRFSAERTGGSVSTLTIQRTQQEDSAVYLCASRRTDGYTFGSGTRLTVV.

CDR3 region: CASTSRQGAHEQYF. In DNA form, the CDR3 reads TGTGCCAGCACCTCCAGACAGGGGGCCCACGAGCAGTACTTC. The chain carries TRBV5-5 and TRBJ2-7; the match to TRBD1 covers 10 bases. Trimming at V came to 6 bases and at J to 5 bases, leaving 8 bases not matched to a gene. The CDR3 is made up of 14 amino acids. Germline lookup yields CDR1 SGHKS and CDR2 YYEKEE (reference sequence).

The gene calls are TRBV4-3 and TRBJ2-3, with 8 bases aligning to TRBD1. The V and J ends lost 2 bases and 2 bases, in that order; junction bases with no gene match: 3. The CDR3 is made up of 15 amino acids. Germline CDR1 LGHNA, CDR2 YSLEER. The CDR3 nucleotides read TGCGCCAGCAGCCAACAGGGGGCTCTCACAGATACGCAGTATTTT. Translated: CASSQQGALTDTQYF.

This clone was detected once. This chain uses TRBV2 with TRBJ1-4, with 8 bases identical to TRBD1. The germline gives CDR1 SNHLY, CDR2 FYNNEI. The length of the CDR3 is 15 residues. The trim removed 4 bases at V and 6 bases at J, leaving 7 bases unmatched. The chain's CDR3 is CASSGTGRGDEKLFF. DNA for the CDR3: TGTGCCAGCAGTGGGACAGGGCGAGGGGATGAAAAACTGTTTTTT.

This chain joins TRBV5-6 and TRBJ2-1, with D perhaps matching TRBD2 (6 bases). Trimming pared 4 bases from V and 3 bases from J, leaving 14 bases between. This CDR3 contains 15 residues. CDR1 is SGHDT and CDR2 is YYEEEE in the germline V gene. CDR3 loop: CASSPRAGRYNEQFF. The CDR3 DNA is TGTGCCAGCAGCCCCCGGGCGGGACGCTACAATGAGCAGTTCTTC.

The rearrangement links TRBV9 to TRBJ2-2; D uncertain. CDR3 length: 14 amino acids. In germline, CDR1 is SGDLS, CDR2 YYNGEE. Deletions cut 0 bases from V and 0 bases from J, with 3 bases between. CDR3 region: CASSVDTNTGELFF. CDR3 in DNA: TGTGCCAGCAGCGTAGACACGAACACCGGGGAGCTGTTTTTT.

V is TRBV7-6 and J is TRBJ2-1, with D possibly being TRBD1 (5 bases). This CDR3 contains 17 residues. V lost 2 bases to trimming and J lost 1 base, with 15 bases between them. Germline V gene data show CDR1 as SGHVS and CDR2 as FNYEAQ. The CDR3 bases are TGTGCCAGCAGCTTAACCTGGGGCTTGGGTTCCTACAATGAGCAGTTCTTC. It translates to CASSLTWGLGSYNEQFF.

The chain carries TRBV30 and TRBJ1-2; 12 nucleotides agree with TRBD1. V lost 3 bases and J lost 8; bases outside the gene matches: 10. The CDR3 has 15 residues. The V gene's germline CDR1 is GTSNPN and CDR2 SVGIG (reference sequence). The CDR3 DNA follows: TGTGCCTGGAGGGGATGGGGACAGGGGGCGGTGGGCTACACCTTC. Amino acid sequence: CAWRGWGQGAVGYTF.

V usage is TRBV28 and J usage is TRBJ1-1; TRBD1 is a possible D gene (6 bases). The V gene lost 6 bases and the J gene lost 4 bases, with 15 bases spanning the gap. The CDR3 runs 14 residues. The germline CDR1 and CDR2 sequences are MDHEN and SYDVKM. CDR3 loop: CASSLETGSTEAFF. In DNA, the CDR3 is TGTGCCAGCAGCCTGGAGACAGGAAGCACTGAAGCTTTCTTT.

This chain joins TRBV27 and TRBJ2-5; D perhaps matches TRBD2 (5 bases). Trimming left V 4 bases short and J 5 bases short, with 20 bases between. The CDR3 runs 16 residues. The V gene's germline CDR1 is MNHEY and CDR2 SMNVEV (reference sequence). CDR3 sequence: CASSSLVGVGWETQYF. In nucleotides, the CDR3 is TGTGCCAGCAGTTCTTTGGTGGGAGTGGGGTGGGAGACCCAGTACTTC.